This is a list of T cell receptor beta chains from one sample in a study of cytomegalovirus exposure and HLA in healthy donors. Profiling relied on immunoSEQ multiplex PCR, and the TCRdb table lists in-frame clones only, not all of them. The sample consists of around 150,000 clones, roughly 80% of them appearing once. The sequenced material came from PBMCs. These receptors were taken from a woman between 50 and 59 years old in good health and CMV-seronegative. Both conserved end residues are part of each CDR3. D genes are given only for firm matches. Part of the rows lack a size; the others show once, few, many or a class for expanded clones.

V	size	D	J	CDR3	DNA
TRBV9	-	TRBD1	TRBJ2-2	CASSHGTEQNTGELFF	TGTGCCAGCAGCCATGGGACAGAACAGAACACCGGGGAGCTGTTTTTT
TRBV7-6	-	TRBD2	TRBJ2-1	CASSPLLAGSSYNEQFF	TGTGCCAGCAGCCCCCTCTTAGCGGGGTCCTCCTACAATGAGCAGTTCTTC
TRBV9	-	-	TRBJ2-2	CASSVALSGELFF	TGTGCCAGCAGCGTAGCTTTATCCGGGGAGCTGTTTTTT
TRBV28	-	TRBD2	TRBJ2-3	CASGLGGGGLDTQYF	TGTGCCAGTGGTCTGGGGGGGGGTGGGTTAGATACGCAGTATTTT
TRBV9	once	TRBD1	TRBJ2-3	CASSGDRGALTHTQYF	TGTGCCAGCAGCGGGGACAGGGGGGCTTTAACCCATACGCAGTATTTT
TRBV5-1	-	-	TRBJ2-6	CASSSQTYAGANVLTF	TGCGCCAGCAGCTCACAAACGTACGCTGGGGCCAACGTCCTGACTTTC
TRBV11-3	-	-	TRBJ2-1	CASSTRELRMNEQFF	TGTGCCAGCAGCACCCGGGAACTAAGGATGAATGAGCAGTTCTTC
TRBV20-1	-	-	TRBJ2-7	CSVQSSYEQYF	TGCAGTGTACAGAGCTCCTACGAGCAGTACTTC
TRBV18	-	TRBD1	TRBJ2-3	CASSPMDRGGDTQYF	TGTGCCAGCTCACCCATGGACAGGGGGGGAGATACGCAGTATTTT
TRBV9	few	TRBD2	TRBJ2-7	CASSVGVSGGYEQYF	TGTGCCAGCAGCGTAGGGGTTAGCGGGGGGTACGAGCAGTACTTC
TRBV2	once	-	TRBJ2-3	CASSEAGTNWVTDTQYF	TGTGCCAGCAGTGAAGCCGGGACAAACTGGGTGACAGATACGCAGTATTTT
TRBV5-4	-	-	TRBJ2-2	CATQPDGGNTGELFF	TGTGCCACGCAACCGGACGGGGGGAACACCGGGGAGCTGTTTTTT
TRBV5-1	-	-	TRBJ2-7	CASSLVRGRLREQYF	TGCGCCAGCAGCTTGGTTCGGGGGAGACTACGGGAGCAGTACTTC